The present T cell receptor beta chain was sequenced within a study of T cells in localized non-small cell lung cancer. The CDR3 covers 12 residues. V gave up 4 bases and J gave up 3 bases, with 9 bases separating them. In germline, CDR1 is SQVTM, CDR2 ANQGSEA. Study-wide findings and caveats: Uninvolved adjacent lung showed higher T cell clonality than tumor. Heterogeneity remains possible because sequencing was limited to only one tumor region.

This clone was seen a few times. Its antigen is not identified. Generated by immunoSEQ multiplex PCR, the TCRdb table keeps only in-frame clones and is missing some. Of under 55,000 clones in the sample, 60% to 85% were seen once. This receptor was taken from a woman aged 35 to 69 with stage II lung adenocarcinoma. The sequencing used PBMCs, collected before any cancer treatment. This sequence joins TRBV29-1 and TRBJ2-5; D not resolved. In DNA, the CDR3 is TGCAGCGTTGCAGTAGTGGAAGAGACCCAGTACTTC. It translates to CSVAVVEETQYF. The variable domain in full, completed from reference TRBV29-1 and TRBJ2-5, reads SAVISQKPSRDICQRGTSLTIQCQVDSQVTMMFWYRQQPGQSLTLIATANQGSEATYESGFVIDKFPISRPNLTFSTLTVSNMSPEDSSIYLCSVAVVEETQYFGPGTRLLVL.